The next 16 T cell receptor beta chains were all read from a single sample in a study of blood T cell repertoires in COVID-19. The assay was immunoSEQ multiplex PCR, and TCRdb's table has in-frame clones only and misses some. Here the sample spans about 250,000 clones, 88% being singletons. Specimen: peripheral blood. Every receptor here comes from a woman aged 40 to 50 who had recovered from COVID-19.

The rearrangement links TRBV10-3 to TRBJ2-2; 7 bases are shared with TRBD1. Germline CDR1 ENHRY, CDR2 SYGVKD. V shed 10 bases, J shed 2 bases, and the junction held 4 bases outside the gene matches. This CDR3 spans 13 amino acids. The chain's CDR3 is CATRDSNTGELFF. The CDR3 DNA follows: TGTGCCACCCGGGACAGCAACACCGGGGAGCTGTTTTTT.

This chain links TRBV12-5 with TRBJ2-2; D is unclear. The length of the CDR3 is 14 residues. The germline V gene encodes CDR1 LGHNT and CDR2 FRNRAP. The V and J ends lost 0 bases and 4 bases respectively, with 6 bases between them. The CDR3 DNA sequence: TGTGCTAGTGGTTTGGTACTCGGCACCGGGGAGCTGTTTTTT. Its translation: CASGLVLGTGELFF.

This clone was observed once. The same CDR3 arises from other DNA sequences in this sample as well. V gene TRBV19 combines with J gene TRBJ2-1, with TRBD2 matching over 12 bases. The CDR3 loop spans 15 amino acids. Germline V gives CDR1 LNHDA, CDR2 SQIVND (reference sequence). V lost 6 bases, J lost 3 bases, and 3 bases stayed unmatched. This CDR3 is CASSTTSGSYNEQFF. CDR3 DNA sequence: TGTGCCAGTAGCACGACTAGCGGGAGCTACAATGAGCAGTTCTTC. Full variable domain (outside the CDR3, taken from reference TRBV19 and TRBJ2-1): DGGITQSPKYLFRKEGQNVTLSCEQNLNHDAMYWYRQDPGQGLRLIYYSQIVNDFQKGDIAEGYSVSREKKESFPLTVTSAQKNPTAFYLCASSTTSGSYNEQFFGPGTRLTVL.

This rearrangement joins TRBV29-1 to TRBJ1-4, with D maybe TRBD1 (6 bases). The CDR3 covers 13 residues. Per germline, CDR1 SQVTM and CDR2 ANQGSEA. Trimming shortened V by 4 bases and J by 3 bases, and 9 bases separated the two germline ends. The CDR3 is CSVVGASNEKLFF. The DNA of the CDR3 is TGCAGCGTTGTGGGGGCGTCTAATGAAAAACTGTTTTTT.

CDR3 nucleotides: TGTGCCAGCAGCCAAGGTAGCGGGAGCTACGAGCAGTACTTC. Translated, it gives CASSQGSGSYEQYF. V is TRBV3-1 (or the pseudogene TRBV3-2) and J is TRBJ2-7; 9 positions agree with TRBD2. CDR1 is LGHDT and CDR2 is YNNKEL in the germline V gene (reference sequence). V shed 1 base and J 3 bases; nucleotides not matched to a gene: 1. CDR3 length equals 14 residues.

This clone was recorded only once. J is TRBJ1-5 and V is TRBV6-6; possibly TRBD1 for D (5 bases). Trimming stripped 2 bases from V and 4 bases from J, with 9 bases between. Germline-derived CDR1 and CDR2 are MNHNY and SVGAGI (reference sequence). CDR3 length: 14 amino acids. In nucleotides, the CDR3 is TGTGCCAGCAGTTACCCGACAGAGAATCAGCCCCAGCATTTT. It is translated as CASSYPTENQPQHF.

This clone was detected only a few times. The chain joins TRBV7-8 to TRBJ1-1, with TRBD1 matching 7 bases. Germline V gene sequence: CDR1 SGHVS, CDR2 FQNEAQ. The CDR3 consists of 17 residues. V lost 2 bases and J lost 6; bases outside the gene matches: 15. CDR3 sequence: CASSLLGRGGPMPEAFF. The CDR3 DNA follows: TGTGCCAGCAGCTTACTGGGGCGAGGGGGCCCAATGCCTGAAGCTTTCTTT.

The J gene is TRBJ1-1, the V gene TRBV2; 8 nucleotides line up with TRBD1. From germline, CDR1 is SNHLY and CDR2 FYNNEI. With 7 bases clipped from V and 7 bases from J, the junction kept 17 bases outside the gene matches. The CDR3 consists of 16 residues. The CDR3 DNA reads as TGTGCCAGCACCCCTCGACAGGGGCCGACCGTGCTTGAAGCTTTCTTT. Amino acid sequence: CASTPRQGPTVLEAFF.

J is TRBJ2-3 and V is TRBV19; a weak D match, TRBD2 (6 bases). Between the trimmed V and J ends, which lost 6 bases and 4 bases, there was a span of 8 bases. Germline V gene sequence: CDR1 LNHDA, CDR2 SQIVND (reference sequence). This CDR3 spans 12 amino acids. The CDR3 DNA reads as TGTGCCAGTAGCGGGAGTGCAGATACGCAGTATTTT. Translated, it gives CASSGSADTQYF.

The chain links TRBV10-3 to TRBJ2-7, with 8 bases that match TRBD1. V shed 7 bases, J shed 4 bases, and the junction held 9 bases outside the gene matches. This CDR3 has 14 residues. In germline, CDR1 is ENHRY, CDR2 SYGVKD. This chain's CDR3 is CAITLGQGAYEQYF. CDR3 sequence (DNA): TGTGCCATCACCCTGGGGCAGGGGGCTTACGAGCAGTACTTC.

V and J are TRBV6-2 or TRBV6-3 and TRBJ2-7; D is possibly TRBD2 (7 bases). This CDR3 comprises 15 residues. CDR1 is MNHEY and CDR2 is SVGEGT in the germline V gene. Trimming took 5 bases from V and 6 from J, leaving 20 bases between them. The CDR3 region has the DNA TGTGCCAGCAGTGACCCCTCCCTGGGGGGGCTCGAGCAGTACGTC. This gives the protein CASSDPSLGGLEQYV.

The chain combines TRBV6-2 or TRBV6-3 with TRBJ2-3; 8 nucleotides line up with TRBD1. CDR3 length: 18 residues. Trimming at V came to 1 base and at J to 0 bases, leaving 9 bases not matched to a gene. Germline-derived CDR1 and CDR2 are MNHEY and SVGEGT. The CDR3 reads CASSYLAPGTGSTDTQYF. As DNA, the CDR3 is TGTGCCAGCAGTTACTTGGCCCCCGGGACAGGCAGCACAGATACGCAGTATTTT.

The V and J genes are TRBV11-3 and TRBJ2-1, with 7 bases that match TRBD2. This CDR3 has 14 residues. Trimming cost V 1 base and J 6 bases; bases outside gene matches: 3. Germline-derived CDR1 and CDR2 are SGHNT and YENEEA. CDR3 DNA: TGTGCCAGCAGCTTAGGGGGACTACCCAATGAGCAGTTCTTC. It yields the protein CASSLGGLPNEQFF. Together with reference TRBV11-3 and TRBJ2-1, the CDR3 gives the full variable domain: EAGVVQSPRYKIIEKKQPVAFWCNPISGHNTLYWYLQNLGQGPELLIRYENEEAVDDSQLPKDRFSAERLKGVDSTLKIQPAELGDSAVYLCASSLGGLPNEQFFGPGTRLTVL.

The J gene is TRBJ2-5, the V gene TRBV23-1; possible D gene TRBD1, 6 bases. TRBV23-1 is an open reading frame, and its role is uncertain. CDR3 length: 14 amino acids. Trimming cost V 2 bases and J 2 bases, with 9 bases left between them. CDR3 region: CASSQRTEQETQYF. Here the CDR3 DNA reads TGCGCCAGCAGTCAACGGACAGAGCAAGAGACCCAGTACTTC.

The chain uses TRBV6-1 and TRBJ2-1; 8 bases match TRBD2. The J segment lost 12 bases and the V segment lost 3 bases, leaving 4 bases of the junction unmatched. The CDR3 loop spans 12 amino acids. Germline V gives CDR1 MNHNS, CDR2 SASEGT. CDR3 coding DNA: TGTGCCAGCAGTGACACGGGACTAGGGCAGTTCTTC. Protein product: CASSDTGLGQFF.

The J gene is TRBJ1-2, the V gene TRBV6-5; 7 bases match TRBD1. The germline V gene has CDR1 MNHEY and CDR2 SVGAGI. The junction had 8 bases not matched to a gene; V was cut back by 6 bases and J by 4 bases. This CDR3 region has 14 residues. The CDR3 here is CASRRRQGVYGYTF. The DNA for the CDR3 is TGTGCCAGCAGGCGAAGACAGGGCGTCTATGGCTACACCTTC.